The 13 T cell receptor beta chains listed next were all sequenced from one sample in a study of blood T cell repertoires in COVID-19. The repertoire was sequenced with immunoSEQ multiplex PCR; TCRdb's copy has only in-frame clones and lacks some. The sample lists 90,000 to 120,000 clones, about 85% occurring once. Sequencing used peripheral blood. The source is a human donor in a cohort sampled during active COVID-19.

This clone was counted a few times. The chain recombines TRBV5-1 with TRBJ1-6; 7 nucleotides line up with TRBD1. Trimming at V came to 3 bases and at J to 7 bases, leaving 4 bases not matched to a gene. This CDR3 has 14 residues. Germline-derived CDR1 and CDR2 are SGHRS and YFSETQ. Here the CDR3 reads CASSSTGRNSPLHF. CDR3 bases: TGCGCCAGCAGCTCGACAGGGAGAAATTCACCCCTCCACTTT.

This clone was seen a single time. The rearrangement uses TRBV9 and TRBJ2-2; 8 nucleotides line up with TRBD1. The germline V gene encodes CDR1 SGDLS and CDR2 YYNGEE. V lost 3 bases, J lost 3 bases, and 7 bases stayed unmatched. This CDR3 spans 16 amino acids. CDR3 in amino acids: CASSEGQADYTGELFF. CDR3 sequence (DNA): TGTGCCAGCAGCGAGGGACAGGCAGATTACACCGGGGAGCTGTTTTTT.

V and J are TRBV2 and TRBJ1-2; TRBD1 might be the D (6 bases). The germline CDR1 and CDR2 sequences are SNHLY and FYNNEI. Between the trimmed V and J ends, which lost 3 bases and 3 bases, there was a span of 14 bases. The CDR3 contains 15 residues. In DNA, the CDR3 is TGTGCCAGCAGTGATTTGCGGGGGGCTGACTATGGCTACACCTTC. This encodes CASSDLRGADYGYTF.

This clone was seen many times. The chain couples TRBV6-2 or TRBV6-3 to TRBJ1-6; no clear D. CDR1 and CDR2 from the germline V gene are MNHEY and SVGEGT. V was pared by 5 bases and J by 9 bases, with 14 bases between. The CDR3 covers 14 residues. This CDR3 reads CASSPAVAASPLHF. Written as DNA, the CDR3 is TGTGCCAGCAGTCCGGCGGTCGCAGCTTCACCCCTCCACTTT.

This clone has just a few counts. The rearrangement joins TRBV5-6 to TRBJ1-4; D remains unclear. Looked up from germline, CDR1 is SGHDT and CDR2 is YYEEEE. The CDR3 totals 16 residues. Between the trimmed V and J ends, which lost 3 bases and 3 bases, there was a span of 15 bases. CDR3 region: CASSSIGRTSNEKLFF. The CDR3 DNA reads TGTGCCAGCAGCTCGATTGGCCGGACTTCTAATGAAAAACTGTTTTTT. The full variable domain, rest sourced from reference TRBV5-6 and TRBJ1-4, is DAGVTQSPTHLIKTRGQQVTLRCSPKSGHDTVSWYQQALGQGPQFIFQYYEEEERQRGNFPDRFSGHQFPNYSSELNVNALLLGDSALYLCASSSIGRTSNEKLFFGSGTQLSVL.

The chain recombines TRBV28 with TRBJ2-7; 7 nucleotides agree with TRBD2. The CDR3 runs 12 residues. Germline trimming cut 4 bases from V and 3 bases from J; bases unmatched to any gene: 0. Germline CDR1 reads MDHEN; CDR2 reads SYDVKM. CDR3 loop: CASSWGGYEQYF. The CDR3 DNA follows: TGTGCCAGCAGTTGGGGGGGCTACGAGCAGTACTTC.

DNA of the CDR3: TGTGCCAGCAGCTCAGGGGAGAATTCACCCCTCCACTTT. This sequence encodes CASSSGENSPLHF. The chain recombines TRBV11-2 with TRBJ1-6, with a possible D match to TRBD1 (6 bases). The germline V gene encodes CDR1 SGHAT and CDR2 FQNNGV. The CDR3 is 13 residues long. V dropped 4 bases and J dropped 7 bases, with 8 bases sitting between them.

The chain links TRBV2 to TRBJ1-6; no firm D call. CDR1 SNHLY and CDR2 FYNNEI come from the germline V gene. This CDR3 is built from 13 residues. V was shortened by 7 bases and J by 11 bases, with 15 bases between the two germline ends. The DNA for the CDR3 is TGTGCCAGCACCCCCGAGAGGGAGGCACCCCTCCACTTT. Its translation is CASTPEREAPLHF.

This clone has more than one count but fewer than ten. The rearrangement links TRBV28 to TRBJ2-2; 9 bases align to TRBD1. Germline assignment: CDR1 MDHEN and CDR2 SYDVKM. The ends lost 6 bases at V and 5 bases at J; junction bases unmatched: 4. This CDR3 has 14 residues. Here the CDR3 DNA reads TGTGCCAGCAGCAGACAGGGGGGGACCGGGGAGCTGTTTTTT. It is translated as CASSRQGGTGELFF.

CDR3 nucleotide sequence: TGTGCCAGCAGCTTCCAGACAGGATCCTACGAGCAGTACTTC. Translated: CASSFQTGSYEQYF. V and J are TRBV11-2 and TRBJ2-7, with a weak D call TRBD1 (6 bases). Trimming left V 3 bases short and J 1 base short, with 10 bases between. Germline V gives CDR1 SGHAT, CDR2 FQNNGV. The CDR3 has 14 residues. Full variable domain (outside the CDR3, taken from reference TRBV11-2 and TRBJ2-7): EAGVAQSPRYKIIEKRQSVAFWCNPISGHATLYWYQQILGQGPKLLIQFQNNGVVDDSQLPKDRFSAERLKGVDSTLKIQPAKLEDSAVYLCASSFQTGSYEQYFGPGTRLTVT.

This clone appeared once. The V gene is TRBV5-1, the J gene TRBJ1-2, with 7 bases fitting TRBD1. V lost 5 bases, J lost 4 bases, and 5 bases stayed unmatched. The CDR3 totals 13 residues. From germline, CDR1 is SGHRS and CDR2 YFSETQ. The CDR3: CASRYRDSYGYTF. The CDR3 DNA sequence: TGCGCCAGCAGGTATCGGGACAGCTATGGCTACACCTTC.

The chain employs TRBV10-3 and TRBJ1-2, with D perhaps matching TRBD1 (6 bases). Germline lookup yields CDR1 ENHRY and CDR2 SYGVKD. The CDR3 is 11 amino acids. Trimming removed 10 bases from V and 6 bases from J, with 12 bases in between. In DNA, the CDR3 is TGTGCCAGTAGGGGGGGGGATGGCTACACCTTC. Protein: CASRGGDGYTF.

The CDR3 sequence: CASRIDRGGTGELFF. CDR3 DNA sequence: TGTGCCAGCAGGATTGACAGGGGAGGCACCGGGGAGCTGTTTTTT. The chain uses TRBV27 and TRBJ2-2; TRBD1 aligns across 8 bases. CDR1 is MNHEY, CDR2 SMNVEV, per germline (reference sequence). CDR3 length: 15 residues. J was trimmed by 4 bases and V by 6 bases; bases with no gene match: 7.